Listed below are T cell receptor beta chains from one sample, sequenced in a study of blood T cell repertoires in COVID-19. Clones were read by immunoSEQ multiplex PCR, and TCRdb kept only the in-frame ones, dropping some. This sample has about 140,000 clones; around 81% occur once, and the top ten carry 3.5% to 4.5%. The sequencing input was peripheral blood. These receptors came from a woman aged 55-69 years with acute or convalescent COVID-19. The CDR3 runs from the conserved cysteine through the conserved F or W. A D gene is named only where the DNA matches it firmly. Expanded clones get a size class; other rows say once, few or many, or leave the size out.

-,TRBV28,-,TRBJ2-7,CASSFKRSRVYEQYF,TGTGCCAGCAGTTTTAAGAGGAGCAGGGTTTACGAGCAGTACTTC
-,TRBV6-2/TRBV6-3,-,TRBJ2-3,CASSYRDTDTQYF,TGTGCCAGCAGTTACCGGGACACAGATACGCAGTATTTT
-,TRBV9,-,TRBJ1-6,CASSLPRDTPNSPLHF,TGTGCCAGCAGCCTACCCCGTGACACGCCGAATTCACCCCTCCACTTT
-,TRBV28,-,TRBJ1-5,CASRGGPSNQPQHF,TGTGCCAGCAGGGGGGGGCCGAGCAATCAGCCCCAGCATTTT
TRBD1,TRBV4-1,-,TRBJ2-7,CASSHVGDSYEQYF,TGCGCCAGCAGCCACGTAGGGGACAGCTACGAGCAGTACTTC
-,TRBV28,-,TRBJ2-1,CASYTSGEDNEQFF,TGTGCCAGCTACACTAGTGGTGAGGACAATGAGCAGTTCTTC
-,TRBV27,-,TRBJ2-7,CASSLHRLSSYEQYF,TGTGCCAGCAGTTTACACAGGTTGAGCTCCTACGAGCAGTACTTC
-,TRBV2,-,TRBJ1-5,CASSEQGYNQPQHF,TGTGCCAGCAGTGAACAGGGGTACAATCAGCCCCAGCATTTT
-,TRBV7-9,once,TRBJ2-5,CASSPRGIGETQYF,TGTGCCAGCAGCCCTCGGGGGATAGGTGAGACCCAGTACTTC
-,TRBV28,-,TRBJ2-3,CASSLPELDTQYF,TGTGCCAGCAGTTTGCCTGAACTAGATACGCAGTATTTT
TRBD2,TRBV11-3,-,TRBJ2-7,CASSPHGLAGGAYEQYF,TGTGCCAGCAGCCCGCATGGTCTAGCGGGGGGGGCCTACGAGCAGTACTTC
-,TRBV3-1/TRBV3-2,-,TRBJ2-3,CASRLLASDTQYF,TGTGCCAGCAGACTTCTAGCGTCCGATACGCAGTATTTT
TRBD1,TRBV9,-,TRBJ2-1,CASSVHGQGIGNEQFF,TGTGCCAGCAGCGTGCATGGACAGGGGATTGGAAACGAGCAGTTCTTC
TRBD2,TRBV7-3,-,TRBJ2-3,CASSWGGSDTQYF,TGTGCCAGCAGCTGGGGAGGGTCAGATACGCAGTATTTT
TRBD2,TRBV7-9,-,TRBJ2-7,CASSLTSGRAVEQYF,TGTGCCAGCAGCCTCACTAGCGGGAGGGCGGTCGAGCAGTACTTC
TRBD1,TRBV11-2,-,TRBJ1-3,CASSLIGGPNSGNTIYF,TGTGCCAGCAGCTTAATAGGGGGCCCCAACTCTGGAAACACCATATATTTT
TRBD2,TRBV5-6,few,TRBJ2-5,CASILLGEGRETQYF,TGTGCCAGCATCCTTTTGGGGGAGGGGCGTGAGACCCAGTACTTC
TRBD2,TRBV7-2,-,TRBJ2-1,CASSLPLAGGSDEQFF,TGTGCCAGCAGCTTACCACTAGCGGGGGGTTCCGATGAGCAGTTCTTC
TRBD1,TRBV7-8,-,TRBJ1-2,CASSLPTGARTF,TGTGCCAGCAGCCTTCCAACAGGGGCGCGTACCTTC
-,TRBV18,-,TRBJ1-4,CASRLSTNEKLFF,TGTGCCAGCCGTCTATCAACTAATGAAAAACTGTTTTTT
TRBD1,TRBV24-1,-,TRBJ1-1,CATRGQGNTEAFF,TGTGCCACCAGGGGACAGGGAAACACTGAAGCTTTCTTT
-,TRBV19,once,TRBJ1-6,CASKDETRLSPLHF,TGTGCCAGTAAGGATGAGACACGGCTTTCACCCCTCCACTTT
-,TRBV7-8,few,TRBJ1-5,CASSLDRGNQPQHF,TGTGCCAGCAGCTTAGACAGGGGCAATCAGCCCCAGCATTTT
TRBD2,TRBV28,-,TRBJ2-1,CASSLAWTSGRRGDEQFF,TGTGCCAGCAGTCTGGCCTGGACTAGCGGGAGGCGGGGTGATGAGCAGTTCTTC
-,TRBV28,-,TRBJ2-3,CASSYRDTDTDTQYF,TGTGCCAGCAGTTACCGGGACACCGACACAGATACGCAGTATTTT
-,TRBV3-1/TRBV3-2,-,TRBJ1-5,CASSQSTGSNQPQHF,TGTGCCAGCAGCCAATCTACAGGCAGCAATCAGCCCCAGCATTTT
TRBD2,TRBV11-3,-,TRBJ2-1,CASSPGAGWSEQFF,TGTGCCAGCAGCCCTGGAGCGGGATGGAGTGAGCAGTTCTTC
-,TRBV18,-,TRBJ1-1,CASSPLSQTLNTEAFF,TGTGCCAGCTCACCATTGTCGCAGACACTGAACACTGAAGCTTTCTTT
-,TRBV2,-,TRBJ2-7,CASTDTQTYEQYF,TGTGCCAGCACCGACACGCAGACCTACGAGCAGTACTTC
-,TRBV11-2,-,TRBJ2-5,CASSFGETQYF,TGTGCCAGCAGCTTCGGAGAGACCCAGTACTTC
-,TRBV3-1/TRBV3-2,-,TRBJ2-2,CASSQDLEGSEGNTGELFF,TGTGCCAGCAGCCAAGATCTAGAAGGCTCGGAGGGGAACACCGGGGAGCTGTTTTTT
-,TRBV27,-,TRBJ2-3,CASSRDPTAVDTQYF,TGTGCCAGCAGCCGCGATCCCACAGCGGTGGATACGCAGTATTTT
-,TRBV3-1/TRBV3-2,-,TRBJ2-1,CASSQVLGGRTSFSYNEQFF,TGTGCCAGCAGCCAAGTTTTGGGGGGTCGGACTTCCTTCTCCTACAATGAGCAGTTCTTC
-,TRBV27,-,TRBJ1-2,CASSLGAGVIGDGYTF,TGTGCCAGCAGTTTAGGGGCAGGCGTTATCGGTGATGGCTACACCTTC
TRBD1,TRBV3-1/TRBV3-2,once,TRBJ2-7,CASAGTGVFREQYF,TGTGCCAGCGCCGGGACAGGGGTATTTCGGGAGCAGTACTTC
-,TRBV6-5,many,TRBJ1-1,CASRSGFGTEAFF,TGTGCCAGCAGGTCAGGGTTTGGTACTGAAGCTTTCTTT
-,TRBV6-5,-,TRBJ1-1,CASSPPGEMNTEAFF,TGTGCCAGCAGTCCCCCGGGAGAAATGAACACTGAAGCTTTCTTT